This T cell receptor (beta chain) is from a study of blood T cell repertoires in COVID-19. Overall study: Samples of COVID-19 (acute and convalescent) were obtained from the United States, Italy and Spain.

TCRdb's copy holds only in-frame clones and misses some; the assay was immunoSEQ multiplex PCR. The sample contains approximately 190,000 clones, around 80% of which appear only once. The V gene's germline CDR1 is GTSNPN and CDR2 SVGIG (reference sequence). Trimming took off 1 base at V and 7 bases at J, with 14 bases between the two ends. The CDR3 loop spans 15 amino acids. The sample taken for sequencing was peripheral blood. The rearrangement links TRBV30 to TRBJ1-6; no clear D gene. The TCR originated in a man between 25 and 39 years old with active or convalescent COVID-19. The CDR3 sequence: CAWSGNNQRNSPLHF. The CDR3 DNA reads TGTGCCTGGAGTGGGAACAACCAGCGGAATTCACCCCTCCACTTT. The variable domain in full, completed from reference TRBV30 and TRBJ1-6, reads SQTIHQWPATLVQPVGSPLSLECTVEGTSNPNLYWYRQAAGRGLQLLFYSVGIGQISSEVPQNLSASRPQDRQFILSSKKLLLSDSGFYLCAWSGNNQRNSPLHFGNGTRLTVT.